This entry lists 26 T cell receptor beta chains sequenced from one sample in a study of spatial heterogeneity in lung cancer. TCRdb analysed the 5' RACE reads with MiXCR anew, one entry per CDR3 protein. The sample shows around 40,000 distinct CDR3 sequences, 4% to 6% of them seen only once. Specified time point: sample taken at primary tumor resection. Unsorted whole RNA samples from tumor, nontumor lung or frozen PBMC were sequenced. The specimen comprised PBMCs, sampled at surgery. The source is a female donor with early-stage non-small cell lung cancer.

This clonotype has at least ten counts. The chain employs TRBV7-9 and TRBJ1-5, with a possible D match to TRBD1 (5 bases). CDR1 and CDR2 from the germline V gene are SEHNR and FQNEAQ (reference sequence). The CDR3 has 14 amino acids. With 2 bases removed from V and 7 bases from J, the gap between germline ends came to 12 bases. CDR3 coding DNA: TGTGCCAGCAGCTTACCGGGGCGAGAACAGCCCCAGCATTTT. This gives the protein CASSLPGREQPQHF.

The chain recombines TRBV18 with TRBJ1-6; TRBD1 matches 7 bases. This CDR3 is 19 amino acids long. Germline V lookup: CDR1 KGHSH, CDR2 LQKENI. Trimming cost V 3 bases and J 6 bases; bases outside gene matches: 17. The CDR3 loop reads CASSPRGPDSLTLNSPLHF. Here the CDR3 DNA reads TGTGCCAGCTCACCGAGGGGGCCGGACAGCCTTACCCTTAATTCACCCCTCCACTTT.

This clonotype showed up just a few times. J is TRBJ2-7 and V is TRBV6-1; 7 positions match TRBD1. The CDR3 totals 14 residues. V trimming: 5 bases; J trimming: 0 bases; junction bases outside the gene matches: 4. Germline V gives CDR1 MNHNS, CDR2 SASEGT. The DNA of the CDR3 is TGTGCCAGCAGTAGGGACAGCTTCTCCTACGAGCAGTACTTC. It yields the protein CASSRDSFSYEQYF.

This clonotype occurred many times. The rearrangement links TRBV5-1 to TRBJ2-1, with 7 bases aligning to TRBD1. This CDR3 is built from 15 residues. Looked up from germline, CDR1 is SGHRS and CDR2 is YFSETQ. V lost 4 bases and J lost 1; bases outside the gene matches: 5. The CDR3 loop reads CASSPGQASYNEQFF. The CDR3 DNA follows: TGCGCCAGCAGCCCCGGACAGGCATCCTACAATGAGCAGTTCTTC.

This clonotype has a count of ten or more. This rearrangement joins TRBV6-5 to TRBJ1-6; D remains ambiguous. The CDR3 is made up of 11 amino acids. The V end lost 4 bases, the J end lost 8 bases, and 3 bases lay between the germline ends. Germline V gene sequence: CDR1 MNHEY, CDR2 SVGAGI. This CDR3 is CASSSDSPLHF. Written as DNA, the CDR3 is TGTGCCAGCAGTTCGGATTCACCCCTCCACTTT.

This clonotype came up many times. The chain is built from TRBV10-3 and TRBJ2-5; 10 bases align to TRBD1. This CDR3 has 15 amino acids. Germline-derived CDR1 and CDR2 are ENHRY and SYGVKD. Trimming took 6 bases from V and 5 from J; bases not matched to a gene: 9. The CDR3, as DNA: TGTGCCATCAGCCCCAGACAGGGGGCAAAGGAGACCCAGTACTTC. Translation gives CAISPRQGAKETQYF.

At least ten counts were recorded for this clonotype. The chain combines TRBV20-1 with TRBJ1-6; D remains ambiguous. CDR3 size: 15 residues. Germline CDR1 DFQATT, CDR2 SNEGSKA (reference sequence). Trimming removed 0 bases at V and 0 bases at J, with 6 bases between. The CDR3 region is CSAREESSYNSPLHF. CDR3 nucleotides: TGCAGTGCTAGAGAGGAGAGCTCCTATAATTCACCCCTCCACTTT.

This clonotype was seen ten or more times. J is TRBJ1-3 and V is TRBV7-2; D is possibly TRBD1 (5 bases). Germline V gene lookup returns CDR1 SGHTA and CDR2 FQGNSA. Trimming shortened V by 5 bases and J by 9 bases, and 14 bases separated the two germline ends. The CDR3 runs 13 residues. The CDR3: CASSTPGRGTIYF. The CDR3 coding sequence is TGTGCCAGCAGCACACCGGGGAGGGGCACCATATATTTT.

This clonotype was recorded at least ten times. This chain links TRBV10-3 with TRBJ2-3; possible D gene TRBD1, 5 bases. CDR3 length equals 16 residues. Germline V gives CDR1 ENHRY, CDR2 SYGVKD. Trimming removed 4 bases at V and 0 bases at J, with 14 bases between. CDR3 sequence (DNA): TGTGCCATCAGTGTTCCCCCGGACACTAGCACAGATACGCAGTATTTT. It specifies CAISVPPDTSTDTQYF.

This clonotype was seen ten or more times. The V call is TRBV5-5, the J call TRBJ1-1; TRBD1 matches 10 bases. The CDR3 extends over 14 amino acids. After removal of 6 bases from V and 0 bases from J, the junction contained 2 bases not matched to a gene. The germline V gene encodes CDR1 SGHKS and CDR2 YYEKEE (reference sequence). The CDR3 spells CASTTGGMNTEAFF. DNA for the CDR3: TGTGCCAGCACGACAGGGGGCATGAACACTGAAGCTTTCTTT.

For the CDR3, the DNA is TGTGCCAGCAGTTCGGGACAACGTAGCGGGTTCGACTACGAGCAGTACTTC. Protein product: CASSSGQRSGFDYEQYF. J is TRBJ2-7 and V is TRBV14; possible D gene TRBD2, 7 bases. V gave up 6 bases and J gave up 3 bases, with 24 bases separating them. The CDR3 contains 17 residues. The germline V gene encodes CDR1 SGHDN and CDR2 FVKESK.

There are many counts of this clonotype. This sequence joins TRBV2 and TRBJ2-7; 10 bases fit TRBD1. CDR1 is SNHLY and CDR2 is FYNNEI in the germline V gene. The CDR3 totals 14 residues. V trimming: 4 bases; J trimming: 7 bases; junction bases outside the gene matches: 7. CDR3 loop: CASSVGQGLGEQYF. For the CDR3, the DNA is TGTGCCAGCAGTGTGGGACAGGGGCTGGGAGAGCAGTACTTC.

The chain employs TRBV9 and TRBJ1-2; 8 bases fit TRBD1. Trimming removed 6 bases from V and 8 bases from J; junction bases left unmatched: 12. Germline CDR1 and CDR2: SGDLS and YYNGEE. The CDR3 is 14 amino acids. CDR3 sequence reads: CASTLDMTGAGYTF. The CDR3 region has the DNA TGTGCCAGCACCTTGGATATGACAGGGGCGGGCTACACCTTC.

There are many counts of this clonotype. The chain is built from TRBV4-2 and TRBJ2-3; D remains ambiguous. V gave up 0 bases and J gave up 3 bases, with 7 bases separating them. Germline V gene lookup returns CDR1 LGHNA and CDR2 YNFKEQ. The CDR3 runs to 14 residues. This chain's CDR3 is CASSQDGSTDTQYF. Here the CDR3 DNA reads TGTGCCAGCAGCCAAGATGGTTCAACAGATACGCAGTATTTT.

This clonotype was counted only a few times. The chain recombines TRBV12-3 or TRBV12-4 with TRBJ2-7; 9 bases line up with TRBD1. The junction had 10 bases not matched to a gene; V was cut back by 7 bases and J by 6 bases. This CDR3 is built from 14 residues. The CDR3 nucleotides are TGTGCCAGCAAATTTGGGGACAGGGCTAGCGAGCAGTACTTC. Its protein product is CASKFGDRASEQYF.

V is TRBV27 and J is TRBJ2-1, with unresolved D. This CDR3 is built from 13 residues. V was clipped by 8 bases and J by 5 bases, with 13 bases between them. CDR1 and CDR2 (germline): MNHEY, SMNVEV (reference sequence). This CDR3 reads CASSWNPDNEQFF. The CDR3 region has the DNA TGTGCCAGCTCCTGGAACCCAGACAATGAGCAGTTCTTC.

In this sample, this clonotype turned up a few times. CDR3 protein: CASWDSYNEQFF. The CDR3, as DNA: TGTGCCAGTTGGGACAGCTACAATGAGCAGTTCTTC. This chain connects TRBV25-1 to TRBJ2-1; 7 bases align to TRBD1. Looked up from germline, CDR1 is MGHDK and CDR2 is SYGVNS. This CDR3 region has 12 residues. V was clipped by 9 bases and J by 3 bases; unmatched bases: 2.

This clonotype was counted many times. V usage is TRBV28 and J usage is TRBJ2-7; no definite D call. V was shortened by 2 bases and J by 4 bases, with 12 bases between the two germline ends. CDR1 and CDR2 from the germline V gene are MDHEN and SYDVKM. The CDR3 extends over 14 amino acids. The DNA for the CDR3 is TGTGCCAGCAGTTTAGTCTTGGGCTCGTACGAGCAGTACTTC. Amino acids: CASSLVLGSYEQYF.

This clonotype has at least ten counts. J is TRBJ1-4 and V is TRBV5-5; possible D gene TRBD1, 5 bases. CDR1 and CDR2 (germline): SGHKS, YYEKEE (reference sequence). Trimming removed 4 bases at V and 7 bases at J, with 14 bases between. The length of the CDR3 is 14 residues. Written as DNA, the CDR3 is TGTGCCAGCAGCGAGCCGGGGGTTGGTGAAAAACTGTTTTTT. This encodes CASSEPGVGEKLFF.

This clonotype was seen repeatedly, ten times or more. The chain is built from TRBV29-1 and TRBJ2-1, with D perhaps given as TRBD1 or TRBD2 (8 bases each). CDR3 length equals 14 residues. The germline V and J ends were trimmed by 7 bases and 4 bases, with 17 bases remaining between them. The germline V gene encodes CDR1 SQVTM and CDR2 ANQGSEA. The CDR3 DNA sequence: TGCAGCGGTCGGGGGGGACAGGTTTACAATGAGCAGTTCTTC. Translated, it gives CSGRGGQVYNEQFF.

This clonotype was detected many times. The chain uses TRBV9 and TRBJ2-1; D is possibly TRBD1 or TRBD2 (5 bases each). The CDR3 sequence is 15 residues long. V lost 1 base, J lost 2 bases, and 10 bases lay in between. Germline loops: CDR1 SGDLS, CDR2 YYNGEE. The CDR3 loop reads CASSVQADTYNEQFF. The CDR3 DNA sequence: TGTGCCAGCAGCGTACAAGCGGACACCTACAATGAGCAGTTCTTC.

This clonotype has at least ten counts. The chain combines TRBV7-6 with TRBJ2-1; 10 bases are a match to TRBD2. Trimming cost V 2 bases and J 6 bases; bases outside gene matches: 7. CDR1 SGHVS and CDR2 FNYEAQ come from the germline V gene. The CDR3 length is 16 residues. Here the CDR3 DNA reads TGTGCCAGCAGCTTAACCCCTAGCGGGGGTGTCAATGAGCAGTTCTTC. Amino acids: CASSLTPSGGVNEQFF.

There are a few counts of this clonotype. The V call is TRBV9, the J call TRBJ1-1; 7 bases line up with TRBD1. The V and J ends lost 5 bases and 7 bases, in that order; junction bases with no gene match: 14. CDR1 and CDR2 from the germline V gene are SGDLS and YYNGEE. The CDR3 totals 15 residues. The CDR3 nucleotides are TGTGCCAGCAGTACGGGGACAGCCCCGAACGTTGAAGCTTTCTTT. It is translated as CASSTGTAPNVEAFF.

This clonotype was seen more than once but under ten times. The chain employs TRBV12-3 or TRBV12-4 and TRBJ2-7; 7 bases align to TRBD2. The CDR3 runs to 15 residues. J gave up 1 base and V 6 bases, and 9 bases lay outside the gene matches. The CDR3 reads CASSLSGAGSYEQYF. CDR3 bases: TGTGCCAGCAGCCTAAGCGGGGCGGGATCCTACGAGCAGTACTTC.

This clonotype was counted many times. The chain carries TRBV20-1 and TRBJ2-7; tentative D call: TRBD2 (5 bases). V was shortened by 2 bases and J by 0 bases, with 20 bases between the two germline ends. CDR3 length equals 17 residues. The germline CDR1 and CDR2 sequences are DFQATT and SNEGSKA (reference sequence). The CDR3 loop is CSARRVRSGGFSYEQYF. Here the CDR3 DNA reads TGCAGTGCTAGACGGGTACGAAGTGGCGGGTTCTCCTACGAGCAGTACTTC.

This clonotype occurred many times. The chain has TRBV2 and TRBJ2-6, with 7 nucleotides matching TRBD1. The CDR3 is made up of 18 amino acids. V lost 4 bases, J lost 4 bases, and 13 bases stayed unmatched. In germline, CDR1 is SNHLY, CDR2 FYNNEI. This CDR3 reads CASSAANRGVTGANVLTF. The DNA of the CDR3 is TGTGCCAGCAGTGCGGCGAACAGGGGAGTGACAGGGGCCAACGTCCTGACTTTC.